The rows below give T cell receptor beta chains drawn from one sample of a study of cytomegalovirus exposure and HLA in healthy donors. Clones were sequenced by immunoSEQ multiplex PCR, and TCRdb holds only the in-frame ones, with some missing. The table records about 78,000 clones, roughly 72% of them present only once. What was sequenced was PBMCs. The origin of the receptors is a woman aged 40 to 49 in good health and CMV-seropositive. Each CDR3 is given with its conserved first and last residue.

cdr3_aa j_call v_call
CASSLRTGGVNSPLHF TRBJ1-6 TRBV19
CASSQEYRGPGNTIYF TRBJ1-3 TRBV4-2
CASSFLGGTETQYF TRBJ2-5 TRBV7-2
CASSYSTSGGLEQYF TRBJ2-7 TRBV6-6
CASSQTALAGGQYEQYF TRBJ2-7 TRBV4-2
CASSPKGGASLAKNIQYF TRBJ2-4 TRBV7-2
CATSNALAANSNTQYF TRBJ2-3 TRBV15
CASSVTGGPLGRDYGYTF TRBJ1-2 TRBV10-1
CASSAFLEGNTGELFF TRBJ2-2 TRBV5-6
CASSFHPTGAAGGYTF TRBJ1-2 TRBV7-2
CAASEGGPGGYTF TRBJ1-2 TRBV7-9
CAWSGGASGRETYNEQFF TRBJ2-1 TRBV30
CAKTLQGPEAFF TRBJ1-1 TRBV30
CSPAGAAGYTF TRBJ1-2 TRBV20-1
CASSSSLRGRVNTEAFF TRBJ1-1 TRBV4-1
CASSQGQATYEQYF TRBJ2-7 TRBV28
CASSLATGLETQYF TRBJ2-5 TRBV5-6
CASSDRQGSKTEAFF TRBJ1-1 TRBV9